What follows is one TCR beta chain and its context. Only in-frame clones appear in the TCRdb table, and some are missing; sequencing was by immunoSEQ multiplex PCR. The sample holds about 300,000 clones; approximately 90% are singletons and the top ten take around 5.8%. The CDR3 runs 16 residues. The V and J ends lost 4 bases and 6 bases, in that order; junction bases with no gene match: 11. Germline CDR1 and CDR2: LNHDA and SQIVND (reference sequence). The data were taken from a study of blood T cell repertoires in COVID-19. At the level of the study: PBMCs, B-cell-depleted T cells, or T cells were the source of the cDNA or gDNA that made up the material.

The sequenced sample was peripheral blood. The chain is built from TRBV19 and TRBJ2-1; 8 positions agree with TRBD2. This receptor was identified in a woman aged 50 to 60 with COVID-19, enrolled during active disease. CDR3 loop: CASSTTSGLGLNEQFF. CDR3 DNA sequence: TGTGCCAGTAGTACTACCTCGGGACTAGGCCTCAATGAGCAGTTCTTC. Using reference TRBV19 and TRBJ2-1 for the parts outside the CDR3, the full variable domain is DGGITQSPKYLFRKEGQNVTLSCEQNLNHDAMYWYRQDPGQGLRLIYYSQIVNDFQKGDIAEGYSVSREKKESFPLTVTSAQKNPTAFYLCASSTTSGLGLNEQFFGPGTRLTVL.